This TCR beta chain comes out of a study of blood T cells in healthy people across ages. Study conclusions and caveats: Comparison with aged donors showed that long-lived donors had more naive CD4+ cells and higher diversity.

This clonotype was counted between two and nine times. The antigen remains undetermined. This CDR3 comprises 14 residues. V gave up 2 bases and J gave up 5 bases, with 12 bases separating them. A sample-barcoded 5' primer and a J-beta primer mix were used in a second PCR of roughly 7 to 11 cycles. Through a template-switch adaptor with 12 random nucleotides, each cDNA molecule received a tag. From the 5' RACE reads, TCRdb called clonotypes with MiXCR, one entry per CDR3 protein. Here the sample spans roughly 800,000 distinct CDR3 sequences, under 40% being singletons. The receptor was isolated from a young man in good health. The sequenced material came from blood. The rearrangement links TRBV12-3 or TRBV12-4 to TRBJ2-5, with D tentatively TRBD1 (5 bases). The CDR3, as DNA: TGTGCCAGCAGTTTAATCACAGGTCGGGAGACCCAGTACTTC. This gives the protein CASSLITGRETQYF.